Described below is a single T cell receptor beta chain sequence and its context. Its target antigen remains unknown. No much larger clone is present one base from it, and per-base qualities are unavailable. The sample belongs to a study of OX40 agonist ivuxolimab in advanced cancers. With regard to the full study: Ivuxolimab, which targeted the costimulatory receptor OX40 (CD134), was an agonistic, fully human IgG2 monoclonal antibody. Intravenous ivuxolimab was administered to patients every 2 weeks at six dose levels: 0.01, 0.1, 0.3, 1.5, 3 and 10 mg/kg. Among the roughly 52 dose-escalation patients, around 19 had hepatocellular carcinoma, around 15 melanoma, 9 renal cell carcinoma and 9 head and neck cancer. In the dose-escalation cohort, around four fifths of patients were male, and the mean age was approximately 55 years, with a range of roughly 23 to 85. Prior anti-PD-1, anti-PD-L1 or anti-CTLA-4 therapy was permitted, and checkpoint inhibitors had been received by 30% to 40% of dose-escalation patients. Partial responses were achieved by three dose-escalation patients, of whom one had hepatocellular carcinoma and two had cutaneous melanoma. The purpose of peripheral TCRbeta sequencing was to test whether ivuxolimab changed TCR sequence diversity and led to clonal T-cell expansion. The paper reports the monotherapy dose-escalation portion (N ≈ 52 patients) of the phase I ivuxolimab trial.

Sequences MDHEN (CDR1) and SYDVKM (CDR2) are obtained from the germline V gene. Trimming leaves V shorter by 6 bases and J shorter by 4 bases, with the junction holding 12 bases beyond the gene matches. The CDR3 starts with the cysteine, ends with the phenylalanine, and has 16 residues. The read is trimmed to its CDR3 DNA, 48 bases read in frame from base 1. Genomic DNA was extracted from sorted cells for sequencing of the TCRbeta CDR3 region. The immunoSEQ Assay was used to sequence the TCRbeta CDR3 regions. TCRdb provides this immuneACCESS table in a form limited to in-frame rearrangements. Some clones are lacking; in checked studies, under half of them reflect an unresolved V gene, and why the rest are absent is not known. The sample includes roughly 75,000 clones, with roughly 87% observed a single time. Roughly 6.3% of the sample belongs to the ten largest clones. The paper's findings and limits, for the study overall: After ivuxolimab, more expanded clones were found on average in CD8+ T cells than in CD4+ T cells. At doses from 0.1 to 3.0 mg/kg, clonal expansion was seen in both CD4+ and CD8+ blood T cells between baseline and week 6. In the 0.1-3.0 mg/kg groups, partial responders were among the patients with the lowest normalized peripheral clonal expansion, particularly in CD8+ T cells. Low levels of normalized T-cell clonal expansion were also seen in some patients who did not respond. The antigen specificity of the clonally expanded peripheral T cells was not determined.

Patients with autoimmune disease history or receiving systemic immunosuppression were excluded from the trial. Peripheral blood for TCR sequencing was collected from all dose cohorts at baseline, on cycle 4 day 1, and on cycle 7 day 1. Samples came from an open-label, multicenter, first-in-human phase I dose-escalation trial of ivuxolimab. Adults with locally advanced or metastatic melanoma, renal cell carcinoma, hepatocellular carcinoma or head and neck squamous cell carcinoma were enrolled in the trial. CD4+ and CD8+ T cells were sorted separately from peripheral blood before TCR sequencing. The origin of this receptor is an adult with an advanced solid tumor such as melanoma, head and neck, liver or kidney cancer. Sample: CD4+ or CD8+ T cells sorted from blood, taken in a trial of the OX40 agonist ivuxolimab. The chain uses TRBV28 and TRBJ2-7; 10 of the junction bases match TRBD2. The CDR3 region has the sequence CASSKLLRTSGYEQYF. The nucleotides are TGTGCCAGCAGCAAACTATTACGGACTAGCGGTTACGAGCAGTACTTC.